Each of the 31 T cell receptor beta chains below was sequenced from the same sample in a study of cytomegalovirus exposure and HLA in healthy donors (dated by TCRdb to about 2017). The library was obtained by the immunoSEQ multiplex PCR assay. The multiplex PCR relied on a mix of 60 forward primers for TCR Vbeta segments and 13 reverse primers for TCR Jbeta segments. TCRdb mirrors the immuneACCESS table, restricted to in-frame sequences. Some clones are absent from its copies; in checked studies, under half trace to an unresolved V gene, and the reason for the others is unknown. Counted in this sample were 200,000 to 250,000 clones; over 65% of them appeared once. The top ten clones comprise around 2.9% of the sample. What was sequenced was PBMCs. These receptors originate from a woman between 55 and 75 years old in good health and CMV-seropositive.

The J gene is TRBJ1-1, the V gene TRBV10-3; D ambiguous. V was shortened by 1 base and J by 0 bases, with 9 bases between the two germline ends. The CDR3 covers 15 residues. CDR1 is ENHRY and CDR2 is SYGVKD in the germline V gene. The CDR3 DNA reads as TGTGCCATCAGTGAGTATCGCCAGATGAACACTGAAGCTTTCTTT. It is translated as CAISEYRQMNTEAFF.

This chain connects TRBV12-2 to TRBJ1-1; TRBD1 is the table's D call, not checked against the DNA. TRBV12-2 is assigned pseudogene status. The CDR3 totals 12 residues. The CDR3 coding sequence is TGTGCAAGTCGCTCCCGGACAGGGGTAACTTTCTTT. This codes for CASRSRTGVTFF.

The CDR3 loop reads CASSSLGAEGNQPQHF. The CDR3 nucleotides are TGTGCCAGCAGTTCCCTGGGGGCCGAGGGAAATCAGCCCCAGCATTTT. The rearrangement joins TRBV6-5 to TRBJ1-5, with D possibly being TRBD1 (6 bases). The CDR3 is 16 amino acids. Trimming cost V 4 bases and J 4 bases, with 17 bases left between them. Germline V gene data show CDR1 as MNHEY and CDR2 as SVGAGI.

The rearrangement links TRBV21-1 to TRBJ2-1; the table's D call, TRBD2, was not checked against the DNA. TRBV21-1 has pseudogene status. The CDR3 length is 18 residues. The CDR3 sequence: CASSSPPGGTVLDNEQFF. The CDR3 DNA reads as TGTGCCAGCAGCTCCCCCCCGGGGGGGACAGTACTAGACAATGAGCAGTTCTTC.

The chain employs TRBV5-1 and TRBJ2-5; 8 bases align to TRBD1. The end of the DNA fits TRBJ2-7 better, so the J call may be wrong. CDR1 is SGHRS and CDR2 is YFSETQ in the germline V gene. CDR3 length equals 13 residues. In DNA, the CDR3 is TGCGCCAGCAGCTTCCAGGGGGCGGGCGAGCAGTACTTC. Residues: CASSFQGAGEQYF.

The CDR3 DNA sequence: TGTGCCAGCCTGTCCCTAGGTCTCGCCAAAAACATTCAGTACTTC. Translating gives CASLSLGLAKNIQYF. The V call is TRBV28, the J call TRBJ2-4; D is unclear. The CDR3 consists of 15 residues. CDR1 is MDHEN and CDR2 is SYDVKM in the germline V gene. Trimming stripped 8 bases from V and 1 base from J, with 15 bases between.

V and J are TRBV4-3 and TRBJ2-5, with D possibly TRBD1 on 6 matching bases. The DNA end is a closer match to TRBJ2-7, so the J assignment may be wrong. Per germline, CDR1 LGHNA and CDR2 YSLEER. The CDR3 is made up of 15 amino acids. Written as DNA, the CDR3 is TGCGCCAGCAGCCAATTGGGAACAGGGCCCTCCGAGCAGTACTTC. Amino acid sequence: CASSQLGTGPSEQYF.

V gene TRBV9 combines with J gene TRBJ1-3, with TRBD1 matching over 9 bases. Germline V CDR1 and CDR2: SGDLS, YYNGEE. With V trimmed by 4 bases and J by 6 bases, 8 bases remained unmatched. This CDR3 contains 15 residues. CDR3 coding DNA: TGTGCCAGCAGCCCCACCGGGACAGGGTTAAACACCATATATTTT. Its protein is CASSPTGTGLNTIYF.

The V and J genes are TRBV30 and TRBJ1-6, with D possibly matching TRBD1 (5 bases). This CDR3 is built from 13 residues. CDR1 and CDR2 (germline): GTSNPN, SVGIG (reference sequence). The ends were cut back, 4 bases at V and 9 bases at J, with 13 bases in the middle. The CDR3, as DNA: TGTGCCTGGAAAGGGGCGTGGAGTTCACCCCTCCACTTT. Translated, it gives CAWKGAWSSPLHF.

This chain uses TRBV25-1 with TRBJ1-2; D gene unclear. V was shortened by 3 bases and J by 4 bases, with 12 bases between the two germline ends. CDR1 MGHDK and CDR2 SYGVNS come from the germline V gene. The length of the CDR3 is 14 residues. The CDR3 sequence is CASSEPANFYGYTF. The CDR3 DNA reads TGTGCCAGCAGTGAGCCAGCGAACTTCTATGGCTACACCTTC.

The chain recombines TRBV4-1 with TRBJ2-2; perhaps TRBD1 as D (5 bases). From germline, CDR1 is MGHRA and CDR2 YSYEKL. Trimming shortened V by 0 bases and J by 3 bases, and 14 bases separated the two germline ends. The CDR3 extends over 17 amino acids. CDR3 nucleotide sequence: TGCGCCAGCAGCCAAGAGGTGGCGGCAGGGTACACCGGGGAGCTGTTTTTT. The encoded protein is CASSQEVAAGYTGELFF.

The chain combines TRBV9 with TRBJ2-1; D perhaps matches TRBD2 (5 bases). V was trimmed by 0 bases and J by 6 bases, leaving 10 bases between them. There are 14 residues in the CDR3. The germline gives CDR1 SGDLS, CDR2 YYNGEE. The CDR3 nucleotides read TGTGCCAGCAGCGTAGCGGGGAACTCCAATGAGCAGTTCTTC. The encoded protein is CASSVAGNSNEQFF.

The chain joins TRBV4-3 to TRBJ2-7; 7 nucleotides align to TRBD1. In germline, CDR1 is LGHNA, CDR2 YSLEER. Trimming at V came to 2 bases and at J to 6 bases, leaving 4 bases not matched to a gene. The CDR3 extends over 13 amino acids. The CDR3 here is CASSQRQGGEQYF. The CDR3 nucleotides read TGCGCCAGCAGCCAAAGACAGGGTGGCGAGCAGTACTTC.

As to this clone: At the DNA level, this CDR3 is encoded by other sequences in the same sample as well. The chain combines TRBV19 with TRBJ1-4, with 11 bases matching TRBD1. CDR3 length: 15 residues. Germline V gene lookup returns CDR1 LNHDA and CDR2 SQIVND (reference sequence). Germline trimming cut 4 bases from V and 8 bases from J; bases unmatched to any gene: 6. DNA for the CDR3: TGTGCCAGTAGTAAGGGACAGGGGGTAAGCGAAAAACTGTTTTTT. Translation gives CASSKGQGVSEKLFF.

This clone was observed a handful of times. V and J are TRBV15 and TRBJ1-2, with a tentative D call TRBD1 (5 bases). Germline values: CDR1 LNHNV, CDR2 YYDKDF (reference sequence). Trimming left V 0 bases short and J 7 bases short, with 12 bases between. This CDR3 is 14 amino acids long. The CDR3: CATSREAGYSGYTF. For the CDR3, the DNA is TGTGCCACCAGCAGAGAGGCAGGGTACTCTGGCTACACCTTC.

This sequence joins TRBV5-1 and TRBJ2-7; 8 bases agree with TRBD2. Germline CDR1 reads SGHRS; CDR2 reads YFSETQ. The CDR3 is made up of 14 amino acids. V shed 1 base, J shed 4 bases, and the junction held 4 bases outside the gene matches. The DNA for the CDR3 is TGCGCCAGCAGCTTGCTATCTAGCGGGTACGAGCAGTACTTC. Translated: CASSLLSSGYEQYF.

The V gene is TRBV7-3, the J gene TRBJ2-2, with a weak D call TRBD2 (6 bases). Germline lookup yields CDR1 SGHTA and CDR2 FQGTGA. V lost 4 bases and J lost 1, with 13 bases in between. This CDR3 is 16 amino acids long. In nucleotides, the CDR3 is TGTGCCAGCAGCTATCTATCGCGGGGGAACACCGGGGAGCTGTTTTTT. Its translation: CASSYLSRGNTGELFF.

Points on this clone: The junction differs from germline at one of its ends, possibly a read error. This chain joins TRBV23-1 and TRBJ2-3; tentatively, D is TRBD2 (7 bases). TRBV23-1 is an ORF, with its function uncertain. This CDR3 is built from 16 residues. In DNA form, the CDR3 reads TGCGCCACCAGTGAGGCGGGGGCCCTTAGCACAGATACGCAGTATTTT. Its translation: CATSEAGALSTDTQYF.

This clone was found a few times. The chain couples TRBV6-5 to TRBJ1-1, with 8 bases lining up with TRBD1. Germline CDR1 MNHEY, CDR2 SVGAGI. CDR3 size: 14 residues. V shed 0 bases, J shed 4 bases, and the junction held 1 base outside the gene matches. For the CDR3, the DNA is TGTGCCAGCAGTTACTCGGACAGGGCCACTGAAGCTTTCTTT. Its translation: CASSYSDRATEAFF.

The gene calls are TRBV7-7 and TRBJ2-3; the match to TRBD2 covers 14 bases. Trimming took 3 bases from V and 1 from J; bases not matched to a gene: 3. Germline V gene sequence: CDR1 SSHAT, CDR2 FNYEAQ (reference sequence). This CDR3 spans 17 amino acids. The CDR3 sequence: CASSFKGLAGGTDTQYF. The CDR3 bases are TGTGCCAGCAGCTTTAAGGGACTAGCGGGAGGCACAGATACGCAGTATTTT.

The rearrangement links TRBV30 to TRBJ2-7, with D possibly being TRBD1 (6 bases). V lost 5 bases and J lost 6, with 14 bases in between. Germline values: CDR1 GTSNPN, CDR2 SVGIG (reference sequence). The CDR3 totals 12 residues. DNA for the CDR3: TGTGCCTGGGGGGGCAGGACAGTCGAGCAGTACTTC. Translating gives CAWGGRTVEQYF.

The chain links TRBV7-9 to TRBJ1-3, with a possible D match to TRBD1 (5 bases). Trimming left V 5 bases short and J 0 bases short, with 5 bases between. The CDR3 runs to 13 residues. Germline assignment: CDR1 SEHNR and CDR2 FQNEAQ (reference sequence). The CDR3 sequence: CASSQGSGNTIYF. The CDR3 DNA follows: TGTGCCAGCAGCCAGGGCTCTGGAAACACCATATATTTT. The variable domain in full, completed from reference TRBV7-9 and TRBJ1-3, reads DTGVSQNPRHKITKRGQNVTFRCDPISEHNRLYWYRQTLGQGPEFLTYFQNEAQLEKSRLLSDRFSAERPKGSFSTLEIQRTEQGDSAMYLCASSQGSGNTIYFGEGSWLTVV.

The chain employs TRBV27 and TRBJ1-2; TRBD1 is a possible D gene (6 bases). V shed 6 bases and J shed 4 bases, with 12 bases lying between them. Germline V lookup: CDR1 MNHEY, CDR2 SMNVEV (reference sequence). The CDR3 consists of 13 residues. CDR3 sequence reads: CASSRGRSYGYTF. DNA for the CDR3: TGTGCCAGCAGCAGGGGAAGGAGCTATGGCTACACCTTC.

The chain recombines TRBV6-1 with TRBJ2-4, with a weak D call TRBD1 (5 bases). This CDR3 region has 16 residues. Trimming removed 0 bases from V and 9 bases from J, with 18 bases in between. Per germline, CDR1 MNHNS and CDR2 SASEGT. In nucleotides, the CDR3 is TGTGCCAGCAGTGAAGCGCTTTTGACAGACGGCCGCATTCAGTACTTC. Protein: CASSEALLTDGRIQYF.

The chain has TRBV7-8 and TRBJ1-1, with TRBD1 as a possible D gene (6 bases). This CDR3 region has 15 residues. Germline CDR1 SGHVS, CDR2 FQNEAQ. Deletions cut 1 base from V and 0 bases from J, with 9 bases between. Written as DNA, the CDR3 is TGTGCCAGCAGCTTAGGCGGGGGGCTGAACACTGAAGCTTTCTTT. Its translation is CASSLGGGLNTEAFF.

The V gene is TRBV5-1, the J gene TRBJ1-5, with 9 bases aligning to TRBD1. V lost 4 bases and J lost 0; bases outside the gene matches: 2. The CDR3 runs to 15 residues. Germline CDR1 is SGHRS and CDR2 is YFSETQ. CDR3 sequence (DNA): TGCGCCAGCAGCCCGGACAGGGGTAGCAATCAGCCCCAGCATTTT. Its protein product is CASSPDRGSNQPQHF. Combining the CDR3 with reference TRBV5-1 and TRBJ1-5 gives the whole variable domain KAGVTQTPRYLIKTRGQQVTLSCSPISGHRSVSWYQQTPGQGLQFLFEYFSETQRNKGNFPGRFSGRQFSNSRSEMNVSTLELGDSALYLCASSPDRGSNQPQHFGDGTRLSIL.

The CDR3 loop is CASSLRTGEAEQYF. In nucleotides, the CDR3 is TGTGCCAGCAGCTTAAGAACAGGGGAAGCCGAGCAGTACTTC. The chain recombines TRBV7-9 with TRBJ2-5, with 7 bases matching TRBD1. The DNA end is a closer match to TRBJ2-7, so the J assignment may be wrong. The germline V gene encodes CDR1 SEHNR and CDR2 FQNEAQ (reference sequence). CDR3 length: 14 residues.

The rearrangement joins TRBV2 to TRBJ1-6; D gene ambiguous. Germline loops: CDR1 SNHLY, CDR2 FYNNEI. Deletions cut 6 bases from V and 0 bases from J, with 21 bases between. This CDR3 region has 19 residues. The CDR3 reads CASREPPAARSSYNSPLHF. The CDR3 bases are TGTGCCAGCAGGGAGCCCCCGGCCGCTAGGAGCTCCTATAATTCACCCCTCCACTTT.

The chain uses TRBV11-2 and TRBJ2-5, with a tentative D call TRBD1 (6 bases). Germline CDR1 reads SGHAT; CDR2 reads FQNNGV. The CDR3 runs 15 residues. The V end lost 5 bases, the J end lost 1 base, and 14 bases lay between the germline ends. The CDR3 here is CASSPDSHLQETQYF. Here the CDR3 DNA reads TGTGCCAGCAGCCCGGACAGCCATCTCCAAGAGACCCAGTACTTC.

This rearrangement joins TRBV5-1 to TRBJ2-7; D is perhaps TRBD1 (6 bases). The CDR3 contains 13 residues. The ends were cut back, 3 bases at V and 3 bases at J, with 10 bases in the middle. The germline gives CDR1 SGHRS, CDR2 YFSETQ. The CDR3 sequence is CASSSTGFYEQYF. CDR3 nucleotide sequence: TGCGCCAGCAGCTCCACAGGGTTCTACGAGCAGTACTTC.

The gene calls are TRBV2 and TRBJ1-2; TRBD1 is a possible D gene (6 bases). CDR1 is SNHLY and CDR2 is FYNNEI in the germline V gene. The V and J ends lost 2 bases and 7 bases respectively, with 14 bases between them. This CDR3 is built from 14 residues. The CDR3 bases are TGTGCCAGCAGTGAAACGGGGCAGGGGTCTGGCTACACCTTC. Translated: CASSETGQGSGYTF.